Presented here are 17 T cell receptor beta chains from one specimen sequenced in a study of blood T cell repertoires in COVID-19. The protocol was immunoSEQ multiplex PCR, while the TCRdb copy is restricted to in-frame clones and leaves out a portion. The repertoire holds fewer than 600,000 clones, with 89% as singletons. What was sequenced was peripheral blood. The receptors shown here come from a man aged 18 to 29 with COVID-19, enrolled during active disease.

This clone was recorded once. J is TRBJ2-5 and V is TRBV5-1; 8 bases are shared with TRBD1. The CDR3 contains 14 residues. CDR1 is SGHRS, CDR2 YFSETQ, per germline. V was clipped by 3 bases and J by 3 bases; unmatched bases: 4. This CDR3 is CASSSPGQEETQYF. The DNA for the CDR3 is TGCGCCAGCAGCTCGCCGGGACAGGAAGAGACCCAGTACTTC.

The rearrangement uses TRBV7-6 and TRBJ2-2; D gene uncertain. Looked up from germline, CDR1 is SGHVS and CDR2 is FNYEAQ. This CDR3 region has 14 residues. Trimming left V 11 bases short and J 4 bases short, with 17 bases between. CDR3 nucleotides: TGTGCCGTCGCCGAGGCGGCCACCACCGGGGAGCTGTTTTTT. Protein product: CAVAEAATTGELFF.

The CDR3 spells CSVSGGTGTDTQYF. CDR3 sequence (DNA): TGCAGCGTTTCTGGCGGGACAGGCACAGATACGCAGTATTTT. V gene TRBV29-1 combines with J gene TRBJ2-3; tentative D call: TRBD1 (7 bases). With 5 bases removed from V and 1 base from J, the gap between germline ends came to 13 bases. CDR1 SQVTM and CDR2 ANQGSEA come from the germline V gene. The CDR3 has 14 amino acids.

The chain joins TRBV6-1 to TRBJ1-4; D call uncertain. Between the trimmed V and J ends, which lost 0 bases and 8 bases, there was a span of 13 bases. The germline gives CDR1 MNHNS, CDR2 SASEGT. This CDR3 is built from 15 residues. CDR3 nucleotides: TGTGCCAGCAGTGAAGCCTGGGAAGGAGGAGAAAAACTGTTTTTT. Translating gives CASSEAWEGGEKLFF.

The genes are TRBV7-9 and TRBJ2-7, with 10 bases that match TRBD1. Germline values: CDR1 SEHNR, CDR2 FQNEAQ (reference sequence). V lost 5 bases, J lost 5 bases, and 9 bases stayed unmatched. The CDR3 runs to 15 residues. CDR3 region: CASSTRDRGLNEQYF. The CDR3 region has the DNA TGTGCCAGCAGCACACGGGACAGGGGATTGAACGAGCAGTACTTC. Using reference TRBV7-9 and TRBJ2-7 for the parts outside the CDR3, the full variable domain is DTGVSQNPRHKITKRGQNVTFRCDPISEHNRLYWYRQTLGQGPEFLTYFQNEAQLEKSRLLSDRFSAERPKGSFSTLEIQRTEQGDSAMYLCASSTRDRGLNEQYFGPGTRLTVT.

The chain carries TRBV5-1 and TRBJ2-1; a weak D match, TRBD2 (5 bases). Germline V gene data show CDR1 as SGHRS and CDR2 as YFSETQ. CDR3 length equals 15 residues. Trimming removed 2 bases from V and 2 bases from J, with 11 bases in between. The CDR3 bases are TGCGCCAGCAGCTTCAACGGAGGCCCCTACAATGAGCAGTTCTTC. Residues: CASSFNGGPYNEQFF.

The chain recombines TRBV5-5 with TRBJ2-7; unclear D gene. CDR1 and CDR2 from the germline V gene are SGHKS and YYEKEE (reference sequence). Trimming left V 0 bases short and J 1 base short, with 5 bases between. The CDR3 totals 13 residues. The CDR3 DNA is TGTGCCAGCAGCTTGGACGGTTCCTACGAGCAGTACTTC. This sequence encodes CASSLDGSYEQYF.

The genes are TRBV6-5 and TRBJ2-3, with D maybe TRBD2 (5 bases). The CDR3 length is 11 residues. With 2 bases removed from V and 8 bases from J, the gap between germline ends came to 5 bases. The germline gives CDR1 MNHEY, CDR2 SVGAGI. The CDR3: CASSYGSTQYF. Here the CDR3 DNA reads TGTGCCAGCAGTTACGGGAGTACGCAGTATTTT.

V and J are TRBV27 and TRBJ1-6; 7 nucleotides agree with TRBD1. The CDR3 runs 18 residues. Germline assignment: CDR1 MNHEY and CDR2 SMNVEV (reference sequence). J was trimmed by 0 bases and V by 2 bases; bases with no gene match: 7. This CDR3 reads CASSLGTVASSYNSPLHF. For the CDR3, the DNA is TGTGCCAGCAGTTTAGGGACAGTGGCAAGCTCCTATAATTCACCCCTCCACTTT.

In DNA, the CDR3 is TGTGCCAGTAGTCAGGGGACTAGCGGGGGCGAGCAGTTCTTC. Its protein is CASSQGTSGGEQFF. The chain links TRBV19 to TRBJ2-1, with TRBD2 matching 14 bases. Losses at the gene ends were 5 bases for V and 10 bases for J; bases not matched to a gene: 4. Germline-derived CDR1 and CDR2 are LNHDA and SQIVND (reference sequence). The CDR3 loop spans 14 amino acids.

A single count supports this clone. This CDR3 reads CAWKLAGGPYEQYF. The CDR3, as DNA: TGTGCCTGGAAACTAGCGGGAGGCCCCTACGAGCAGTACTTC. The chain recombines TRBV30 with TRBJ2-7; 12 positions match TRBD2. The germline gives CDR1 GTSNPN, CDR2 SVGIG (reference sequence). This CDR3 region has 14 residues. V lost 4 bases, J lost 2 bases, and 3 bases stayed unmatched. The entire variable domain, with the rest obtained from reference TRBV30 and TRBJ2-7, is as follows: SQTIHQWPATLVQPVGSPLSLECTVEGTSNPNLYWYRQAAGRGLQLLFYSVGIGQISSEVPQNLSASRPQDRQFILSSKKLLLSDSGFYLCAWKLAGGPYEQYFGPGTRLTVT.

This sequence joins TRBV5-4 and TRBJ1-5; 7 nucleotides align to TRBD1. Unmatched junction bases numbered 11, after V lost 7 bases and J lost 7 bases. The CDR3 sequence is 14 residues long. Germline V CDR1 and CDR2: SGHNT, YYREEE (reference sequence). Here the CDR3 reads CASQQDRVQQPQHF. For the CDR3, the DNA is TGTGCCAGCCAGCAAGACAGGGTTCAACAGCCCCAGCATTTT.

This CDR3 is CASRSNPNRGPPGYTF. The CDR3 DNA follows: TGTGCCAGCAGGAGCAACCCAAACAGGGGGCCCCCTGGCTACACCTTC. The chain uses TRBV7-2 and TRBJ1-2, with TRBD1 matching 9 bases. The V segment lost 6 bases and the J segment 7 bases; nucleotides outside the gene matches: 15. Germline V gene lookup returns CDR1 SGHTA and CDR2 FQGNSA. The CDR3 runs 16 residues.

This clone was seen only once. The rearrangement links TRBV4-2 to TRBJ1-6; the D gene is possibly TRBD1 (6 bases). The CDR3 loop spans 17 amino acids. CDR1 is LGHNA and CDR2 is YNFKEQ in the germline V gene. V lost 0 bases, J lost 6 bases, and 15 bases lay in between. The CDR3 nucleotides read TGTGCCAGCAGCCAAGATGAGCCAGGGGTAACTAATTCACCCCTCCACTTT. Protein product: CASSQDEPGVTNSPLHF.

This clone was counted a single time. CDR3 amino acids: CASSPTSGSHEQFF. The DNA of the CDR3 is TGTGCCAGCTCACCGACTAGCGGGAGCCATGAGCAGTTCTTC. This chain joins TRBV18 and TRBJ2-1; 12 positions match TRBD2. The ends lost 3 bases at V and 8 bases at J; junction bases unmatched: 2. Germline assignment: CDR1 KGHSH and CDR2 LQKENI. The CDR3 runs to 14 residues.

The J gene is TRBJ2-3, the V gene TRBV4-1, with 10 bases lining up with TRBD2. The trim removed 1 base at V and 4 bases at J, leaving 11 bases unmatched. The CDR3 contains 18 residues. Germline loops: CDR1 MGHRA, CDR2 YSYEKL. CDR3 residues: CASSQAGVGAGGPDTQYF. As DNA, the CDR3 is TGCGCCAGCAGCCAAGCCGGTGTGGGAGCGGGAGGGCCAGATACGCAGTATTTT.

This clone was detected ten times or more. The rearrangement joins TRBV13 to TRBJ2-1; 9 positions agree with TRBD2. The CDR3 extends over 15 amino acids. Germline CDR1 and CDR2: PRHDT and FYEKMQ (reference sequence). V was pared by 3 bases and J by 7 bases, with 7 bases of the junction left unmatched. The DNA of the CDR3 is TGTGCCAGCAGCTTGCGGCGGGGGGGCGCGAATGAGCAGTTCTTC. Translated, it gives CASSLRRGGANEQFF.